These 24 T cell receptor beta chains share one sample of origin, sequenced in a study of OX40 agonist ivuxolimab in advanced cancers. Libraries were prepared by immunoSEQ multiplex PCR; TCRdb keeps only in-frame clonotypes and omits some of them. The sample yields around 60,000 clones, around 93% seen once. Specimen: CD4+ or CD8+ T cells sorted from blood, collected in a trial of the OX40 agonist ivuxolimab. The receptor set was obtained from an adult with an advanced solid tumor such as melanoma, head and neck, liver or kidney cancer.

The rearrangement links TRBV28 to TRBJ2-5; D unclear. The V and J ends lost 6 bases and 5 bases respectively, with 13 bases between them. Germline assignment: CDR1 MDHEN and CDR2 SYDVKM. The CDR3 is 13 amino acids. The CDR3 sequence: CASSPPATETQYF. CDR3 DNA sequence: TGTGCCAGCAGCCCTCCCGCCACGGAGACCCAGTACTTC.

CDR3 amino acids: CASSRSGGSYNEQFF. The DNA for the CDR3 is TGTGCCAGCAGCAGAAGCGGTGGGTCCTACAATGAGCAGTTCTTC. The chain recombines TRBV6-5 with TRBJ2-1; D is possibly TRBD2 (5 bases). CDR1 MNHEY and CDR2 SVGAGI come from the germline V gene. The V end was cut by 6 bases, the J end by 1 base, with 13 bases between. The CDR3 is 15 amino acids.

This sequence joins TRBV11-3 and TRBJ2-3, with TRBD2 matching over 13 bases. CDR3 length: 19 residues. CDR1 SGHNT and CDR2 YENEEA come from the germline V gene. J was trimmed by 1 base and V by 3 bases; bases with no gene match: 10. CDR3 residues: CASSLTRGLAGDGTDTQYF. In nucleotides, the CDR3 is TGTGCCAGCAGCTTGACCCGCGGACTAGCGGGAGATGGCACAGATACGCAGTATTTT.

V is TRBV5-4 and J is TRBJ2-2; 12 positions agree with TRBD2. V trimming: 4 bases; J trimming: 4 bases; junction bases outside the gene matches: 5. The germline gives CDR1 SGHNT, CDR2 YYREEE (reference sequence). There are 16 residues in the CDR3. The DNA of the CDR3 is TGTGCCAGCAGCAGAGGGACTAGCGGGCCCACCGGGGAGCTGTTTTTT. Encoded protein: CASSRGTSGPTGELFF.

The rearrangement joins TRBV2 to TRBJ2-7; 9 positions agree with TRBD2. Germline values: CDR1 SNHLY, CDR2 FYNNEI. Germline trimming cut 4 bases from V and 4 bases from J; bases unmatched to any gene: 8. This CDR3 is 15 amino acids long. CDR3 DNA sequence: TGTGCCAGCAGTGGTATAGCGGGAGCAGGATACGAGCAGTACTTC. Encoded protein: CASSGIAGAGYEQYF.

This clone was counted once. The chain uses TRBV2 and TRBJ2-7, with D possibly being TRBD2 (6 bases). Germline assignment: CDR1 SNHLY and CDR2 FYNNEI. V lost 6 bases and J lost 5, with 17 bases in between. The CDR3 covers 14 residues. CDR3 bases: TGTGCCAGCAGCGCTGCGGGACCTCTCAACGAGCAGTACTTC. Protein: CASSAAGPLNEQYF. Full variable domain (remainder filled in from reference TRBV2 and TRBJ2-7): EPEVTQTPSHQVTQMGQEVILRCVPISNHLYFYWYRQILGQKVEFLVSFYNNEISEKSEIFDDQFSVERPDGSNFTLKIRSTKLEDSAMYFCASSAAGPLNEQYFGPGTRLTVT.

The V gene is TRBV14, the J gene TRBJ2-5; 8 bases match TRBD2. From germline, CDR1 is SGHDN and CDR2 FVKESK. CDR3 size: 13 residues. J lost 5 bases, V lost 9 bases, and 8 bases had no gene match. In DNA, the CDR3 is TGTGCCAGTAATATAGCGGGAACGGAGACCCAGTACTTC. Translated: CASNIAGTETQYF.

V gene TRBV18 combines with J gene TRBJ1-3; D gene unclear. The CDR3 sequence is 15 residues long. The germline CDR1 and CDR2 sequences are KGHSH and LQKENI. With 0 bases removed from V and 4 bases from J, the gap between germline ends came to 10 bases. The CDR3 sequence is CASSPPGSDGNTIYF. CDR3 nucleotide sequence: TGTGCCAGCTCACCACCTGGGTCTGACGGAAACACCATATATTTT.

The V call is TRBV2, the J call TRBJ2-2; tentatively, D is TRBD1 (6 bases). This CDR3 has 13 amino acids. Trimming stripped 8 bases from V and 3 bases from J, with 10 bases between. The germline V gene has CDR1 SNHLY and CDR2 FYNNEI. The DNA for the CDR3 is TGTGCCAGCCGGGGACAAGACACCGGGGAGCTGTTTTTT. Protein: CASRGQDTGELFF.

The chain recombines TRBV5-8 with TRBJ2-2; possibly TRBD1 for D (5 bases). V dropped 5 bases and J dropped 2 bases, with 16 bases sitting between them. The CDR3 consists of 16 residues. From germline, CDR1 is SGHTS and CDR2 YDEGEE. The CDR3 DNA follows: TGTGCCAGCAGATCATCTTGGGGCACTAACACCGGGGAGCTGTTTTTT. Protein sequence: CASRSSWGTNTGELFF.

J is TRBJ2-3 and V is TRBV9; D is ambiguous. Per the germline V gene, CDR1 is SGDLS and CDR2 is YYNGEE. This CDR3 region has 15 residues. V lost 0 bases to trimming and J lost 1 base, with 9 bases between them. The chain's CDR3 is CASSVVPGRTDTQYF. The CDR3 bases are TGTGCCAGCAGCGTAGTACCAGGACGCACAGATACGCAGTATTTT.

The chain carries TRBV18 and TRBJ2-7; TRBD2 agrees at 9 bases. CDR1 is KGHSH, CDR2 LQKENI, per germline. Trimming took 6 bases from V and 5 from J; bases not matched to a gene: 11. This CDR3 spans 15 amino acids. CDR3 bases: TGTGCCAGCTCTCAAATTAGCGGGAGCTACGACGAGCAGTACTTC. It specifies CASSQISGSYDEQYF.

CDR3 protein: CASSEVLDGKRPQHF. CDR3 nucleotide sequence: TGTGCCAGCAGTGAAGTCCTGGACGGCAAGCGGCCCCAGCATTTT. The chain uses TRBV6-1 and TRBJ1-5; D call uncertain. The V gene lost 1 base and the J gene lost 9 bases, with 16 bases spanning the gap. The germline V gene encodes CDR1 MNHNS and CDR2 SASEGT. This CDR3 spans 15 amino acids.

The chain employs TRBV12-5 and TRBJ2-7, with TRBD2 matching over 8 bases. V dropped 8 bases and J dropped 6; count of bases not matched to a gene: 9. The CDR3 loop spans 13 amino acids. The germline gives CDR1 LGHNT, CDR2 FRNRAP. CDR3 region: CASRERELGEQYF. The CDR3 DNA follows: TGTGCTAGTCGTGAGCGGGAGTTAGGCGAGCAGTACTTC. Filled out from reference TRBV12-5 and TRBJ2-7, the complete variable domain reads DARVTQTPRHKVTEMGQEVTMRCQPILGHNTVFWYRQTMMQGLELLAYFRNRAPLDDSGMPKDRFSAEMPDATLATLKIQPSEPRDSAVYFCASRERELGEQYFGPGTRLTVT.

The genes are TRBV6-4 and TRBJ1-2; D not resolved. CDR1 MRHNA and CDR2 SNTAGT come from the germline V gene. V lost 2 bases and J lost 4, with 11 bases in between. CDR3 length: 14 residues. In DNA form, the CDR3 reads TGTGCCAGCAGTGACCAGCCCTGGGGCTATGGCTACACCTTC. Encoded protein: CASSDQPWGYGYTF.

This clone showed up just once. V gene TRBV14 combines with J gene TRBJ2-1; D unresolved. CDR1 and CDR2 from the germline V gene are SGHDN and FVKESK. This CDR3 is 15 amino acids long. V shed 1 base and J shed 6 bases, with 13 bases lying between them. Written as DNA, the CDR3 is TGTGCCAGCAGCCAAGGGCTAATTTTCTCCAATGAGCAGTTCTTC. This codes for CASSQGLIFSNEQFF.

Only a few counts were recorded for this clone. V usage is TRBV4-2 and J usage is TRBJ1-3; D call uncertain. Germline-derived CDR1 and CDR2 are LGHNA and YNFKEQ. The length of the CDR3 is 16 residues. With 4 bases removed from V and 2 bases from J, the gap between germline ends came to 15 bases. In nucleotides, the CDR3 is TGTGCCAGCAGCCGGTCTCTCGGGTCGACTGGAAACACCATATATTTT. It encodes CASSRSLGSTGNTIYF.

The chain uses TRBV5-1 and TRBJ1-1, with D maybe TRBD1 (6 bases). Germline CDR1 is SGHRS and CDR2 is YFSETQ. Trimming cost V 3 bases and J 4 bases, with 10 bases left between them. The CDR3 length is 13 residues. CDR3 in amino acids: CASSSTGTTEAFF. DNA of the CDR3: TGCGCCAGCAGCTCCACAGGGACCACTGAAGCTTTCTTT. Drawing the rest from reference TRBV5-1 and TRBJ1-1, the complete variable domain is KAGVTQTPRYLIKTRGQQVTLSCSPISGHRSVSWYQQTPGQGLQFLFEYFSETQRNKGNFPGRFSGRQFSNSRSEMNVSTLELGDSALYLCASSSTGTTEAFFGQGTRLTVV.

V is TRBV27 and J is TRBJ2-1, with 12 positions matching TRBD2. Germline CDR1 is MNHEY and CDR2 is SMNVEV (reference sequence). V lost 7 bases, J lost 5 bases, and 3 bases stayed unmatched. The length of the CDR3 is 14 residues. CDR3 sequence: CASIGLAGNNEQFF. The CDR3 DNA sequence: TGTGCCAGCATCGGACTAGCGGGAAACAATGAGCAGTTCTTC.

This clone was counted once. The CDR3 loop is CASSVDGGNIQYF. In DNA form, the CDR3 reads TGTGCCAGCAGCGTAGATGGGGGGAACATTCAGTACTTC. The V gene is TRBV9, the J gene TRBJ2-4; tentatively, D is TRBD2 (6 bases). Germline V CDR1 and CDR2: SGDLS, YYNGEE. The CDR3 has 13 amino acids. V dropped 0 bases and J dropped 7 bases, with 8 bases sitting between them.

This chain joins TRBV7-6 and TRBJ2-5, with D unclear. The germline gives CDR1 SGHVS, CDR2 FNYEAQ. V lost 7 bases and J 4 bases, leaving 22 bases between the germline ends. The CDR3 length is 16 residues. The CDR3 DNA sequence: TGTGCCAGCATACCCATTTTCAGGAGTCGAAGAGAGACCCAGTACTTC. Translation gives CASIPIFRSRRETQYF.

This chain joins TRBV6-1 and TRBJ1-1; D is perhaps TRBD1 (6 bases). The germline V and J ends were trimmed by 5 bases and 0 bases, with 10 bases remaining between them. The CDR3 runs to 14 residues. Germline assignment: CDR1 MNHNS and CDR2 SASEGT. CDR3 bases: TGTGCCAGCAGTCGGGACACCCTGAACACTGAAGCTTTCTTT. Amino acid sequence: CASSRDTLNTEAFF.

The gene calls are TRBV5-5 and TRBJ2-5, with 7 bases identical to TRBD1. CDR1 and CDR2 from the germline V gene are SGHKS and YYEKEE (reference sequence). J was trimmed by 5 bases and V by 4 bases; bases with no gene match: 8. The CDR3 length is 14 residues. The CDR3 nucleotides read TGTGCCAGCAGCCACCGGACAGGAGAGGAGACCCAGTACTTC. Its translation is CASSHRTGEETQYF.

The chain uses TRBV7-2 and TRBJ2-7; 7 bases match TRBD1. The junction had 6 bases not matched to a gene; V was cut back by 4 bases and J by 9 bases. The CDR3 sequence is 12 residues long. The germline V gene has CDR1 SGHTA and CDR2 FQGNSA. The CDR3 DNA is TGTGCCAGCAGCTCCCCAGGGGGAAGGCAGTACTTC. Its protein product is CASSSPGGRQYF.